The clone carrying this T cell receptor beta chain was seen more than once but under ten times. This CDR3 is built from 15 residues. Germline lookup yields CDR1 DFQATT and CDR2 SNEGSKA (reference sequence). The V and J ends lost 1 base and 8 bases, in that order; junction bases with no gene match: 8. A second PCR, run for about 6 to 12 cycles, used a sample-barcoded 5' primer plus a J-beta primer mix. Each CDR3 protein is one row after TCRdb ran MiXCR on the 5' RACE reads. The table lists approximately 760,000 distinct CDR3 sequences, 20% to 25% of them singletons. The entry originates in a study of blood T cells in healthy people across ages. This sample also appeared in a second study, on T cells of mothers and their children. This second study notes: Overlap measured in related mother-child pairs was slightly, non-significantly higher than in unrelated pairs.

The clonotype was recovered from a boy between 5 and 17 years old in good health. The sample taken for sequencing was blood. J is TRBJ2-1 and V is TRBV20-1; 10 nucleotides agree with TRBD2. In nucleotides, the CDR3 is TGCAGTGCTAGAGGAATAGCGGGGGGACTGGATGAGCAGTTCTTC. Translated, it gives CSARGIAGGLDEQFF.